This T cell receptor beta chain is from a study of cytomegalovirus exposure and HLA in healthy donors. The length of the CDR3 is 13 residues. V was cut by 4 bases and J by 5 bases, with 12 bases left in between. Germline assignment: CDR1 SGHRS and CDR2 YFSETQ. Primers included in the PCR were 60 Vbeta and 13 Jbeta primers. The protocol was immunoSEQ multiplex PCR, while the TCRdb copy is restricted to in-frame clones and leaves out a portion. The table lists about 200,000 clones, approximately 88% of them singletons, with roughly 0.66% in the top ten. The receptor was derived from a boy aged 2-9 years in good health and CMV-seronegative. V is TRBV5-1 and J is TRBJ2-5; no clear D. What was sequenced was PBMCs. The CDR3 DNA is TGCGCCAGCAGCCACGGTGAGGAGGAGACCCAGTACTTC. Translation gives CASSHGEEETQYF.